These 27 T cell receptor beta chains came from one sample sequenced in a study of blood T cell repertoires in COVID-19. TCRdb keeps only in-frame clones here, not all; method: immunoSEQ multiplex PCR. Altogether 300,000 to 450,000 clones are present, about 89% being singletons, with the ten largest covering more than 9%. The sample consisted of peripheral blood. The receptors here all came from a woman aged 30 to 39 with COVID-19, enrolled during active disease.

The J gene is TRBJ1-2, the V gene TRBV5-1, with 7 bases fitting TRBD1. CDR1 is SGHRS and CDR2 is YFSETQ in the germline V gene. The CDR3 length is 15 residues. V was pared by 2 bases and J by 5 bases, with 9 bases of the junction left unmatched. CDR3 residues: CASSLDREALYGYTF. The CDR3 DNA sequence: TGCGCCAGCAGCTTAGACAGGGAGGCGCTTTATGGCTACACCTTC.

J is TRBJ1-1 and V is TRBV2, with D unclear. V was clipped by 6 bases and J by 4 bases, with 12 bases between them. This CDR3 has 13 residues. Germline loops: CDR1 SNHLY, CDR2 FYNNEI. The chain's CDR3 is CASRLAWSTEAFF. CDR3 DNA sequence: TGTGCCAGCAGGCTCGCGTGGAGCACTGAAGCTTTCTTT.

This chain uses TRBV2 with TRBJ2-3; possibly TRBD2 for D (5 bases). V lost 2 bases to trimming and J lost 1 base, with 13 bases between them. Germline V gives CDR1 SNHLY, CDR2 FYNNEI. CDR3 length: 16 amino acids. DNA of the CDR3: TGTGCCAGCAGTGAATGGTCTAGCTGGGGCACAGATACGCAGTATTTT. Translating gives CASSEWSSWGTDTQYF.

The chain uses TRBV6-6 and TRBJ1-1, with 7 positions matching TRBD1. The CDR3 is 16 amino acids. Germline V CDR1 and CDR2: MNHNY, SVGAGI (reference sequence). After removal of 4 bases from V and 1 base from J, the junction contained 9 bases not matched to a gene. CDR3 sequence (DNA): TGTGCCAGCAGTTCGGGAGGGGGACAGACGAACACTGAAGCTTTCTTT. Its protein is CASSSGGGQTNTEAFF.

This clone has just a few counts. V usage is TRBV7-9 and J usage is TRBJ2-2; no firm D call. V lost 5 bases to trimming and J lost 1 base, with 5 bases between them. CDR1 and CDR2 from the germline V gene are SEHNR and FQNEAQ (reference sequence). The CDR3 runs to 13 residues. CDR3 loop: CASSPGNTGELFF. Here the CDR3 DNA reads TGTGCCAGCAGCCCGGGGAACACCGGGGAGCTGTTTTTT.

The chain combines TRBV5-1 with TRBJ1-1, with 9 bases identical to TRBD1. J gave up 1 base and V 4 bases, and 5 bases lay outside the gene matches. CDR3 length: 15 residues. The germline gives CDR1 SGHRS, CDR2 YFSETQ. CDR3 DNA: TGCGCCAGCAGCGTGACAGGGGGAACGAACACTGAAGCTTTCTTT. Amino acid sequence: CASSVTGGTNTEAFF.

The chain is built from TRBV4-2 and TRBJ2-7; TRBD1 is a possible D gene (6 bases). V was cut by 4 bases and J by 0 bases, with 16 bases left in between. Germline loops: CDR1 LGHNA, CDR2 YNFKEQ. The CDR3 loop spans 16 amino acids. CDR3 loop: CASSLEADSYSYEQYF. The CDR3 nucleotides read TGTGCCAGCAGCCTCGAGGCGGACAGCTACTCCTACGAGCAGTACTTC.

The chain has TRBV6-2 or TRBV6-3 and TRBJ1-1; D is unclear. The length of the CDR3 is 15 residues. The germline V and J ends were trimmed by 0 bases and 6 bases, with 14 bases remaining between them. Germline assignment: CDR1 MNHEY and CDR2 SVGEGT. This CDR3 reads CASSYSIPSGSEAFF. DNA of the CDR3: TGTGCCAGCAGTTACTCGATCCCTAGCGGGTCTGAAGCTTTCTTT.

The chain joins TRBV5-1 to TRBJ2-7; TRBD2 might be the D (6 bases). The CDR3 covers 13 residues. Deletions cut 8 bases from V and 5 bases from J, with 17 bases between. Germline values: CDR1 SGHRS, CDR2 YFSETQ. Here the CDR3 reads CASGWGESNEQYF. The DNA for the CDR3 is TGCGCCAGTGGATGGGGGGAGAGCAACGAGCAGTACTTC.

Turning to this clone: This sample includes further DNA sequences coding for the same CDR3. This chain connects TRBV5-1 to TRBJ2-3, with D possibly TRBD1 on 6 matching bases. The CDR3 totals 14 residues. V lost 3 bases and J lost 1, with 9 bases in between. Germline-derived CDR1 and CDR2 are SGHRS and YFSETQ. The chain's CDR3 is CASSSRQGTDTQYF. CDR3 in DNA: TGCGCCAGCAGCTCTCGACAGGGCACAGATACGCAGTATTTT.

This clone was picked up one time. CDR3 residues: CASRPTGGNQPQHF. CDR3 in DNA: TGTGCCAGCAGACCGACAGGGGGTAATCAGCCCCAGCATTTT. J is TRBJ1-5 and V is TRBV7-2; 9 bases map to TRBD1. In germline, CDR1 is SGHTA, CDR2 FQGNSA. J lost 4 bases, V lost 6 bases, and 4 bases had no gene match. The CDR3 runs to 14 residues.

This chain links TRBV9 with TRBJ2-1; TRBD2 agrees at 13 bases. CDR3 length: 15 residues. Germline trimming cut 4 bases from V and 6 bases from J; bases unmatched to any gene: 4. Germline loops: CDR1 SGDLS, CDR2 YYNGEE. The CDR3 here is CASSPGLAGSNEQFF. Here the CDR3 DNA reads TGTGCCAGCAGCCCGGGACTAGCGGGAAGCAATGAGCAGTTCTTC.

V and J are TRBV28 and TRBJ1-5; possibly TRBD1 for D (5 bases). This CDR3 has 14 amino acids. CDR1 is MDHEN and CDR2 is SYDVKM in the germline V gene. V was clipped by 3 bases and J by 3 bases, with 9 bases between them. CDR3 coding DNA: TGTGCCAGCAGTTTCCGACAGAACAATCAGCCCCAGCATTTT. This translates into CASSFRQNNQPQHF.

The rearrangement uses TRBV7-8 and TRBJ2-7; weak D call: TRBD2 (6 bases). Germline CDR1 reads SGHVS; CDR2 reads FQNEAQ. The CDR3 runs 15 residues. Deletions cut 4 bases from V and 2 bases from J, with 15 bases between. Written as DNA, the CDR3 is TGTGCCAGCAGCTGGTACCGGGGGAGTACCTACGAGCAGTACTTC. It yields the protein CASSWYRGSTYEQYF.

The chain employs TRBV5-6 and TRBJ2-1; 8 bases map to TRBD2. J was trimmed by 3 bases and V by 1 base; bases with no gene match: 12. The CDR3 extends over 18 amino acids. CDR1 is SGHDT, CDR2 YYEEEE, per germline. CDR3 DNA: TGTGCCAGCAGCTTGAGGGGCGTAGCGGGATGGAGCTACAATGAGCAGTTCTTC. Translating gives CASSLRGVAGWSYNEQFF. The full variable domain, with the rest looked up from reference TRBV5-6 and TRBJ2-1, is DAGVTQSPTHLIKTRGQQVTLRCSPKSGHDTVSWYQQALGQGPQFIFQYYEEEERQRGNFPDRFSGHQFPNYSSELNVNALLLGDSALYLCASSLRGVAGWSYNEQFFGPGTRLTVL.

The rearrangement uses TRBV14 and TRBJ2-3, with 12 bases lining up with TRBD2. This CDR3 is built from 15 residues. J gave up 8 bases and V 1 base, and 4 bases lay outside the gene matches. Germline V gives CDR1 SGHDN, CDR2 FVKESK. CDR3 protein: CASSQGLAGAGTQYF. The DNA of the CDR3 is TGTGCCAGCAGCCAAGGACTAGCGGGAGCGGGTACGCAGTATTTT.

V usage is TRBV4-3 and J usage is TRBJ2-7, with 8 bases that match TRBD2. The CDR3 totals 17 residues. Germline V gene lookup returns CDR1 LGHNA and CDR2 YSLEER. V shed 0 bases, J shed 2 bases, and the junction held 9 bases outside the gene matches. The CDR3: CASSQDQGLAAAYEQYF. CDR3 bases: TGCGCCAGCAGCCAAGATCAAGGACTAGCTGCGGCCTACGAGCAGTACTTC.

The chain links TRBV6-2 or TRBV6-3 to TRBJ2-7, with D possibly TRBD2 on 5 matching bases. The CDR3 length is 14 residues. The ends were cut back, 4 bases at V and 7 bases at J, with 17 bases in the middle. The germline V gene encodes CDR1 MNHEY and CDR2 SVGEGT. The CDR3 DNA is TGTGCCAGCAGTTTAAACCCAAACTCGGGGGAGCAGTACTTC. This gives the protein CASSLNPNSGEQYF.

This clone was detected only once. The V call is TRBV5-1, the J call TRBJ2-7; D remains ambiguous. V shed 0 bases and J shed 2 bases, with 6 bases lying between them. From germline, CDR1 is SGHRS and CDR2 YFSETQ. This CDR3 region has 13 residues. CDR3 region: CASSLDSPYEQYF. The CDR3 nucleotides are TGCGCCAGCAGCTTGGACAGCCCCTACGAGCAGTACTTC. Variable domain in full (rest from reference TRBV5-1 and TRBJ2-7): KAGVTQTPRYLIKTRGQQVTLSCSPISGHRSVSWYQQTPGQGLQFLFEYFSETQRNKGNFPGRFSGRQFSNSRSEMNVSTLELGDSALYLCASSLDSPYEQYFGPGTRLTVT.

The table lists this clone with a few counts. This chain links TRBV5-4 with TRBJ2-5; TRBD2 is a possible D gene (6 bases). Per the germline V gene, CDR1 is SGHNT and CDR2 is YYREEE (reference sequence). Trimming took 4 bases from V and 4 from J, leaving 11 bases between them. The CDR3 is 13 amino acids. As DNA, the CDR3 is TGTGCCAGCAGCCCGAAAGCGGGAGAGACCCAGTACTTC. This translates into CASSPKAGETQYF.

The table lists this clone with a few counts. V and J are TRBV28 and TRBJ1-3, with 7 bases aligning to TRBD1. The CDR3 contains 15 residues. The V and J ends lost 5 bases and 4 bases, in that order; junction bases with no gene match: 8. The germline gives CDR1 MDHEN, CDR2 SYDVKM. The CDR3 nucleotides are TGTGCCAGCAGTCCGGCGGGACAGCTAGGAAACACCATATATTTT. Encoded protein: CASSPAGQLGNTIYF. Looking up the rest from reference TRBV28 and TRBJ1-3 gives the full variable domain: DVKVTQSSRYLVKRTGEKVFLECVQDMDHENMFWYRQDPGLGLRLIYFSYDVKMKEKGDIPEGYSVSREKKERFSLILESASTNQTSMYLCASSPAGQLGNTIYFGEGSWLTVV.

V gene TRBV4-3 combines with J gene TRBJ1-3; D gene unclear. Per the germline V gene, CDR1 is LGHNA and CDR2 is YSLEER. V was trimmed by 0 bases and J by 4 bases, leaving 10 bases between them. The CDR3 contains 15 residues. CDR3 in DNA: TGCGCCAGCAGCCAAGAACAGTTAACCGGAAACACCATATATTTT. It yields the protein CASSQEQLTGNTIYF.

This clone turned up a few times. This chain connects TRBV2 to TRBJ2-3; TRBD2 aligns across 8 bases. The V gene's germline CDR1 is SNHLY and CDR2 FYNNEI. This CDR3 has 16 amino acids. Trimming cost V 6 bases and J 2 bases; bases outside gene matches: 10. The CDR3 is CASSLLAATSTDTQYF. CDR3 in DNA: TGTGCCAGCAGCTTACTAGCGGCAACCTCCACAGATACGCAGTATTTT.

The J gene is TRBJ2-7, the V gene TRBV7-2; 8 bases fit TRBD1. Germline assignment: CDR1 SGHTA and CDR2 FQGNSA. The CDR3 loop spans 16 amino acids. The V gene end was trimmed by 3 bases and the J gene end by 2 bases; junction bases not matched to a gene: 9. As DNA, the CDR3 is TGTGCCAGCAGCTTTTCCCCTGGACAGGGTACCTACGAGCAGTACTTC. This codes for CASSFSPGQGTYEQYF.

This clone was counted a single time. This rearrangement joins TRBV19 to TRBJ1-5; TRBD1 is a possible D gene (5 bases). V was trimmed by 7 bases and J by 5 bases, leaving 15 bases between them. The CDR3 has 14 amino acids. Germline V lookup: CDR1 LNHDA, CDR2 SQIVND (reference sequence). The CDR3 protein is CASTLRGADQPQHF. The DNA for the CDR3 is TGTGCCAGTACCTTAAGGGGCGCTGATCAGCCCCAGCATTTT.

V and J are TRBV6-2 or TRBV6-3 and TRBJ2-7; D unresolved. There are 16 residues in the CDR3. The germline CDR1 and CDR2 sequences are MNHEY and SVGEGT. V lost 0 bases to trimming and J lost 0 bases, with 12 bases between them. The CDR3 coding sequence is TGTGCCAGCAGTTACTCAATCGGCGGTAACTCCTACGAGCAGTACTTC. As protein: CASSYSIGGNSYEQYF.

The chain combines TRBV19 with TRBJ2-5; tentatively, D is TRBD2 (7 bases). The CDR3 contains 15 residues. Germline assignment: CDR1 LNHDA and CDR2 SQIVND (reference sequence). V lost 4 bases, J lost 5 bases, and 17 bases lay in between. The CDR3 sequence is CASSKGGGPYETQYF. DNA for the CDR3: TGTGCCAGTAGTAAAGGGGGAGGGCCGTATGAGACCCAGTACTTC.